The rows below give T cell receptor beta chains drawn from one sample of a study of Tregs in tolerant kidney transplant recipients. These TCRs' antigens remain unknown. Clones were sequenced by immunoSEQ multiplex PCR, and TCRdb holds only the in-frame ones, with some missing. Of under 50,000 clones listed, around 95% are singletons. The sample was Tregs from blood cultured with allogeneic cells. These receptor sequences come from a human donor in good health. CDR3s include the opening cysteine and the closing phenylalanine or tryptophan. Each record gives: clone size, V gene, J gene, D gene, CDR3 DNA, CDR3 protein. The D gene is left open where the match is weak. Only some rows state a clone size, as once, few, many or a class for expanded clones.

>-|TRBV5-1|TRBJ1-5|TRBD1
TGCGCCAGCAGCTATGGGACAGTTGATAGCAATCAGCCCCAGCATTTT
CASSYGTVDSNQPQHF
>-|TRBV14|TRBJ1-2|TRBD1
TGTGCCAGCAGCCAAGATGGAAGGGGGCGGTCGAGCTACACCTTC
CASSQDGRGRSSYTF
>-|TRBV14|TRBJ2-7|TRBD1
TGTGCCAGCAGCCCCCGTCGACAGGGGAGGTACGAGCAGTACTTC
CASSPRRQGRYEQYF
>-|TRBV18|TRBJ2-3|TRBD2
TGTGCCAGCTCACCCCCGGGACTAGCAACTAGCACAGATACGCAGTATTTT
CASSPPGLATSTDTQYF
>once|TRBV30|TRBJ1-5|TRBD1
TGTGCCTGGAGCTTAGGACAGGTCCAGCCCCAGCATTTT
CAWSLGQVQPQHF
>-|TRBV5-1|TRBJ2-7|TRBD1
TGCGCCAGCAGCCCAAGGACAGGGGAGGTTTACGAGCAGTACTTC
CASSPRTGEVYEQYF
>-|TRBV27|TRBJ2-7|TRBD2
TGTGCCAGCAGTTCGGGACTAGCGGGGGCCCGGCAGTACTTC
CASSSGLAGARQYF
>-|TRBV5-4|TRBJ2-5|TRBD2
TGTGCCAGCAGCTTGGGGACTAGCGGGTTCTCGGAGACCCAGTACTTC
CASSLGTSGFSETQYF
>-|TRBV10-2|TRBJ2-7|TRBD2
TGCGCCAGCAGTGAGTCGCCCGGGGCGGGGAGAGCGGGAGGGCCGTACGAGCAGTACTTC
CASSESPGAGRAGGPYEQYF
>-|TRBV2|TRBJ1-2|-
TGTGCCAGCAGTGTGGGGCTATATGGCTACACCTTC
CASSVGLYGYTF
>few|TRBV11-3|TRBJ1-5|-
TGTGCCAGCAGCTTACCCGGACTAGCACGGGATCAGCCCCAGCATTTT
CASSLPGLARDQPQHF
>-|TRBV9|TRBJ1-2|-
TGTGCCAGCAGCACCGCAGGGCCCAGCTATGGCTACACCTTC
CASSTAGPSYGYTF
>-|TRBV5-1|TRBJ1-6|TRBD1
TGCGCCAGCAGCTCACCAGGGGGTTCACCCCTCCACTTT
CASSSPGGSPLHF
>-|TRBV14|TRBJ1-2|TRBD1
TGTGCCAGCAGCCAGTTCGGGACAGGGGATGGCTACACCTTC
CASSQFGTGDGYTF
>-|TRBV9|TRBJ2-3|-
TGTGCCAGCAGCGTAGTATCGAATACGCAGTATTTT
CASSVVSNTQYF
>-|TRBV13|TRBJ2-1|-
TGTGCCAGCAGCCGCGGGCCACAAGCATACAATGAGCAGTTCTTC
CASSRGPQAYNEQFF
>-|TRBV6-1|TRBJ2-5|TRBD2
TGTGCCAGCAGTGAAATAATAGCGGGAGCGGGGACCCAGTACTTC
CASSEIIAGAGTQYF
>-|TRBV5-6|TRBJ1-6|TRBD1
TGTGCCAGCAGCCGACAGGGAAATAATTCACCCCTCCACTTT
CASSRQGNNSPLHF